The 25 T cell receptor beta chains reported below all come from one sample, sequenced in a study of shared clonotypes between healthy human individuals. Sequencing used immunoSEQ multiplex PCR; TCRdb keeps in-frame clones, though not all of them. In the table there are about 470,000 clones, 79% of which are singletons. The sequenced sample was PBMCs. Receptors originate from a woman aged 35 to 49 in good health. Some clones in this sample may be carry-over from other donors' samples.

This chain uses TRBV6-1 with TRBJ2-5, with D maybe TRBD2 (5 bases). There are 13 residues in the CDR3. V lost 4 bases and J 2 bases, leaving 8 bases between the germline ends. Germline CDR1 and CDR2: MNHNS and SASEGT. In nucleotides, the CDR3 is TGTGCCAGCAGTGTCGGGATGCAAGAGACCCAGTACTTC. Protein sequence: CASSVGMQETQYF.

This clone was picked up a small number of times. The rearrangement joins TRBV7-9 to TRBJ2-7, with 8 bases aligning to TRBD2. Germline V CDR1 and CDR2: SEHNR, FQNEAQ (reference sequence). The CDR3 spans 14 residues. V lost 1 base and J lost 5; bases outside the gene matches: 4. The CDR3 coding sequence is TGTGCCAGCAGCTTAGTTGGCGGGAGGAACGAGCAGTACTTC. Its protein is CASSLVGGRNEQYF.

This chain links TRBV5-1 with TRBJ2-1; 14 nucleotides agree with TRBD2. Unmatched junction bases numbered 5, after V lost 4 bases and J lost 5 bases. The CDR3 length is 16 residues. Germline V gene lookup returns CDR1 SGHRS and CDR2 YFSETQ. The CDR3 protein is CASSQGTSGSHNEQFF. The CDR3 bases are TGCGCCAGCAGCCAAGGGACTAGCGGGAGCCACAATGAGCAGTTCTTC.

The chain employs TRBV11-2 and TRBJ2-1; 13 nucleotides match TRBD2. The germline CDR1 and CDR2 sequences are SGHAT and FQNNGV. CDR3 size: 16 residues. The V gene end was trimmed by 6 bases and the J gene end by 2 bases; junction bases not matched to a gene: 4. CDR3 in amino acids: CASSTSGRGPYNEQFF. For the CDR3, the DNA is TGTGCCAGCAGTACTAGCGGGAGGGGACCCTACAATGAGCAGTTCTTC.

The chain couples TRBV4-2 to TRBJ2-7; possible D gene TRBD1, 6 bases. Germline V gene sequence: CDR1 LGHNA, CDR2 YNFKEQ. The CDR3 is made up of 15 amino acids. V lost 1 base to trimming and J lost 3 bases, with 13 bases between them. The CDR3 loop is CASSQVQGSDYEQYF. The CDR3 DNA follows: TGTGCCAGCAGCCAAGTTCAGGGGTCGGACTACGAGCAGTACTTC.

J is TRBJ1-5 and V is TRBV2, with unresolved D. CDR1 SNHLY and CDR2 FYNNEI come from the germline V gene. The CDR3 length is 13 residues. The ends were cut back, 1 base at V and 6 bases at J, with 7 bases in the middle. The CDR3 coding sequence is TGTGCCAGCAGTGAAGGTCAGCCTCAGCCCCAGCATTTT. Translated, it gives CASSEGQPQPQHF.

The chain links TRBV30 to TRBJ1-1; possible D gene TRBD1, 6 bases. The CDR3 is 14 residues long. Trimming removed 3 bases at V and 1 base at J, with 12 bases between. Germline CDR1 reads GTSNPN; CDR2 reads SVGIG (reference sequence). The CDR3, as DNA: TGTGCCTGGAGGAGGGACACCCCGAACACTGAAGCTTTCTTT. Protein product: CAWRRDTPNTEAFF.

Only one count was recorded for this clone. The chain employs TRBV10-1 and TRBJ2-7; 9 positions match TRBD2. Germline V gene sequence: CDR1 WNHNN, CDR2 SYGVQD (reference sequence). The CDR3 is 16 amino acids. J lost 4 bases, V lost 8 bases, and 15 bases had no gene match. This CDR3 reads CASSYYRREGGYEQYF. Written as DNA, the CDR3 is TGCGCCAGCTCATACTACAGGCGGGAGGGGGGATACGAGCAGTACTTC.

This sequence joins TRBV5-1 and TRBJ1-3, with D unclear. Germline V gene lookup returns CDR1 SGHRS and CDR2 YFSETQ. Trimming removed 0 bases at V and 1 base at J, with 8 bases between. This CDR3 contains 15 residues. This chain's CDR3 is CASSLVGGSGNTIYF. The DNA for the CDR3 is TGCGCCAGCAGCTTGGTTGGAGGGTCTGGAAACACCATATATTTT. Looking up the rest from reference TRBV5-1 and TRBJ1-3 gives the full variable domain: KAGVTQTPRYLIKTRGQQVTLSCSPISGHRSVSWYQQTPGQGLQFLFEYFSETQRNKGNFPGRFSGRQFSNSRSEMNVSTLELGDSALYLCASSLVGGSGNTIYFGEGSWLTVV.

CDR3 nucleotide sequence: TGCGCCAGCAGCCCCCCCCGGGGAGGGGACGGCACTGAAGCTTTCTTT. Translating it yields CASSPPRGGDGTEAFF. The V call is TRBV5-1, the J call TRBJ1-1; D is perhaps TRBD1 (5 bases). With 4 bases removed from V and 4 bases from J, the gap between germline ends came to 20 bases. Germline loops: CDR1 SGHRS, CDR2 YFSETQ. There are 16 residues in the CDR3.

This chain joins TRBV23-1 and TRBJ2-7; D assignment may be TRBD1 or TRBD2 (6 bases each). TRBV23-1 falls under the ORF class, with uncertain function. The CDR3 covers 13 residues. V was clipped by 2 bases and J by 5 bases, with 10 bases between them. The CDR3 here is CASSQKGGHEQYF. The CDR3 bases are TGCGCCAGCAGTCAAAAGGGGGGCCACGAGCAGTACTTC.

The DNA for the CDR3 is TGCGCCAGCAGCTTGTTGGGTTATGAGACCCAGTACTTC. The encoded protein is CASSLLGYETQYF. The chain carries TRBV5-1 and TRBJ2-5; unclear D gene. CDR3 length: 13 amino acids. V was pared by 1 base and J by 5 bases, with 9 bases between. Looked up from germline, CDR1 is SGHRS and CDR2 is YFSETQ.

V gene TRBV18 combines with J gene TRBJ1-4; no reliable D call. The length of the CDR3 is 15 residues. The V gene's germline CDR1 is KGHSH and CDR2 LQKENI. Trimming left V 1 base short and J 8 bases short, with 14 bases between. CDR3 sequence: CASSPRLEKGEKLFF. CDR3 in DNA: TGTGCCAGCTCACCACGACTAGAAAAGGGAGAAAAACTGTTTTTT.

The J gene is TRBJ1-3, the V gene TRBV28; 9 nucleotides match TRBD1. Per the germline V gene, CDR1 is MDHEN and CDR2 is SYDVKM. Trimming took 6 bases from V and 1 from J; bases not matched to a gene: 4. This CDR3 contains 15 residues. This CDR3 is CASRAGTGSGNTIYF. The CDR3 DNA is TGTGCCAGCAGAGCCGGGACAGGGTCTGGAAACACCATATATTTT.

J is TRBJ1-3 and V is TRBV7-9; D not certain. CDR3 length: 15 amino acids. V was trimmed by 5 bases and J by 2 bases, leaving 13 bases between them. Germline loops: CDR1 SEHNR, CDR2 FQNEAQ (reference sequence). DNA of the CDR3: TGTGCCAGCAGCCGGGGTCAACATCCTGGAAACACCATATATTTT. Translated, it gives CASSRGQHPGNTIYF.

The genes are TRBV5-1 and TRBJ2-6; D is perhaps TRBD1 (5 bases). V lost 5 bases and J 0 bases, leaving 12 bases between the germline ends. The CDR3 consists of 16 residues. CDR1 is SGHRS, CDR2 YFSETQ, per germline. CDR3 DNA sequence: TGCGCCAGCAGACCGGACACGGGCTCTGGGGCCAACGTCCTGACTTTC. It codes for CASRPDTGSGANVLTF. The full variable domain, completed using reference TRBV5-1 and TRBJ2-6, is KAGVTQTPRYLIKTRGQQVTLSCSPISGHRSVSWYQQTPGQGLQFLFEYFSETQRNKGNFPGRFSGRQFSNSRSEMNVSTLELGDSALYLCASRPDTGSGANVLTFGAGSRLTVL.

This clone appeared a single time. This chain joins TRBV5-1 and TRBJ1-1; the D is unclear. From germline, CDR1 is SGHRS and CDR2 YFSETQ. V dropped 4 bases and J dropped 0 bases, with 10 bases sitting between them. This CDR3 has 14 amino acids. The CDR3 DNA follows: TGCGCCAGCAGCCCCGACCGATTGAACACTGAAGCTTTCTTT. Its protein product is CASSPDRLNTEAFF.

This clone was seen more than once but under ten times. The chain has TRBV4-3 and TRBJ2-7, with no clear D. This CDR3 comprises 14 residues. Trimming removed 1 base from V and 2 bases from J, with 9 bases in between. The germline CDR1 and CDR2 sequences are LGHNA and YSLEER. CDR3 nucleotides: TGCGCCAGCAGCCAAGTACTGGGGACCTACGAGCAGTACTTC. Protein product: CASSQVLGTYEQYF.

This clone has only a few counts. The same CDR3 can be traced to other DNA sequences in this sample. The chain couples TRBV5-1 to TRBJ2-3; D gene uncertain. The CDR3 length is 13 residues. V was pared by 1 base and J by 3 bases, with 6 bases between. Germline V gene sequence: CDR1 SGHRS, CDR2 YFSETQ. The CDR3: CASSLLGTDTQYF. The CDR3, as DNA: TGCGCCAGCAGCTTGTTGGGAACAGATACGCAGTATTTT.

To note about this clone: The junction shows a germline mismatch at one end, possibly a read error. V and J are TRBV6-1 and TRBJ2-1; TRBD2 might be the D (5 bases). Germline V gene data show CDR1 as MNHNS and CDR2 as SASEGT. The CDR3 sequence is 17 residues long. The CDR3 protein is CASSKADESWVDNEQFF. As DNA, the CDR3 is TGTGCCAGCAGTAAAGCGGACGAGTCGTGGGTTGACAATGAGCAGTTCTTC.

The J gene is TRBJ2-5, the V gene TRBV7-2; D might be TRBD2 (5 bases). Trimming stripped 0 bases from V and 10 bases from J, with 15 bases between. The CDR3 extends over 14 amino acids. The germline gives CDR1 SGHTA, CDR2 FQGNSA. The CDR3 DNA reads as TGTGCCAGCAGCTTAGCGACGACCCCCGAGGGCCAGTACTTC. As protein: CASSLATTPEGQYF.

The chain uses TRBV5-4 and TRBJ2-3; tentatively, D is TRBD2 (6 bases). The CDR3 consists of 15 residues. The ends were cut back, 1 base at V and 1 base at J, with 10 bases in the middle. Germline V lookup: CDR1 SGHNT, CDR2 YYREEE (reference sequence). The CDR3 loop reads CASSLWSSGTDTQYF. CDR3 DNA sequence: TGTGCCAGCAGCTTGTGGTCTAGCGGCACAGATACGCAGTATTTT.

The chain joins TRBV7-2 to TRBJ2-7, with 14 positions matching TRBD2. CDR3 length: 15 amino acids. The germline gives CDR1 SGHTA, CDR2 FQGNSA. Trimming took 5 bases from V and 6 from J; bases not matched to a gene: 6. In nucleotides, the CDR3 is TGTGCCAGCAGCCCCCAGGGACTAGCGGGAGCCGAGCAGTACTTC. Encoded protein: CASSPQGLAGAEQYF.

The chain recombines TRBV30 with TRBJ2-7; 13 nucleotides line up with TRBD2. The V segment lost 5 bases and the J segment 2 bases; nucleotides outside the gene matches: 18. From germline, CDR1 is GTSNPN and CDR2 SVGIG (reference sequence). The CDR3 is made up of 19 amino acids. In DNA, the CDR3 is TGTGCCTGGGGTATCCCCGGACTAGCGGGAGCCTACAAGCCCTACGAGCAGTACTTC. It translates to CAWGIPGLAGAYKPYEQYF.

The chain combines TRBV7-8 with TRBJ1-5; D gene unclear. V was shortened by 3 bases and J by 4 bases, with 7 bases between the two germline ends. CDR1 is SGHVS, CDR2 FQNEAQ, per germline. This CDR3 contains 13 residues. The CDR3 coding sequence is TGTGCCAGCAGCTTCGGGGAAAATCAGCCCCAGCATTTT. Translating it yields CASSFGENQPQHF.